This TCR beta chain was captured by sequencing in a study of cytomegalovirus exposure and HLA in healthy donors. 13 Jbeta primers and 60 Vbeta primers were used for the PCR. Here immunoSEQ multiplex PCR was the method, and the copy in TCRdb shows in-frame clones only, minus some. In the table there are 120,000 or so clones, roughly 80% of which are singletons. The CDR3 totals 14 residues. Germline CDR1 reads SGHKS; CDR2 reads YYEKEE (reference sequence). V was clipped by 1 base and J by 0 bases, with 7 bases between them. Each of the donors was a healthy bone marrow donor. This chain joins TRBV5-5 and TRBJ1-1; D possibly corresponds to TRBD1 (5 bases). This sequence originates from a female donor in good health and CMV-seronegative. The material sequenced was PBMCs. CDR3 loop: CASSLLGVNTEAFF. The CDR3 DNA reads as TGTGCCAGCAGCTTGTTAGGGGTGAACACTGAAGCTTTCTTT. The whole variable domain, filled in from reference TRBV5-5 and TRBJ1-1, reads DAGVTQSPTHLIKTRGQQVTLRCSPISGHKSVSWYQQVLGQGPQFIFQYYEKEERGRGNFPDRFSARQFPNYSSELNVNALLLGDSALYLCASSLLGVNTEAFFGQGTRLTVV.